The source of this TCR beta chain is a study of OX40 agonist ivuxolimab in advanced cancers. For the study at large: The eligibility criteria allowed prior anti-PD-1, anti-PD-L1 or anti-CTLA-4 therapy, and under 50% had some.

With V trimmed by 3 bases and J by 1 base, 1 base remained unmatched. The CDR3 is made up of 14 amino acids. Germline lookup yields CDR1 SGHRS and CDR2 YFSETQ. Sequencing used immunoSEQ multiplex PCR; TCRdb keeps in-frame clones, though not all of them. The repertoire holds 50,000 to 75,000 clones, with roughly nine tenths as singletons. The chain combines TRBV5-1 with TRBJ1-2; 9 bases match TRBD1. This specimen was CD4+ or CD8+ T cells sorted from blood, taken in a trial of the OX40 agonist ivuxolimab. The sequence was obtained from an adult with an advanced solid tumor such as melanoma, head and neck, liver or kidney cancer. The CDR3: CASSSTGGNYGYTF. The CDR3, as DNA: TGCGCCAGCAGCTCGACAGGGGGTAACTATGGCTACACCTTC.